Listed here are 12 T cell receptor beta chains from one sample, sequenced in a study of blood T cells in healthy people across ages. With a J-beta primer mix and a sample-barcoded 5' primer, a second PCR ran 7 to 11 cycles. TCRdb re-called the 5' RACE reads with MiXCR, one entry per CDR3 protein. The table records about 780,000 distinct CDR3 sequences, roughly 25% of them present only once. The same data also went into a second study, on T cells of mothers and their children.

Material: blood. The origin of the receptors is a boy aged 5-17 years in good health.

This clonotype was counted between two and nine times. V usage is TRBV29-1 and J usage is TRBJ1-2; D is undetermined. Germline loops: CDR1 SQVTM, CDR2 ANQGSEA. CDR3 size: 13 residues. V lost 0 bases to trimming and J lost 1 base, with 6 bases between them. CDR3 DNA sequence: TGCAGCGTTGAAGATCACCGTAACTATGGCTACACCTTC. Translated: CSVEDHRNYGYTF.

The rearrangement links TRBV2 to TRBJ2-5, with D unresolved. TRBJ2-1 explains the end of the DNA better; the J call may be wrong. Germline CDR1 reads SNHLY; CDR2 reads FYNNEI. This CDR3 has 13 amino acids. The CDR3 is CASSENRGNEQFF. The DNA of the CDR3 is TGTGCCAGCAGTGAAAATAGAGGCAATGAGCAGTTCTTC.

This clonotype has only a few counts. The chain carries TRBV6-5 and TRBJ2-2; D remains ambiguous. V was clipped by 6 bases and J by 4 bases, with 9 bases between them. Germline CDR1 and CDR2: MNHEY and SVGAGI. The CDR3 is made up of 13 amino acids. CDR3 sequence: CASRVSGTGELFF. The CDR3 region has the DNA TGTGCCAGCAGGGTCAGTGGCACCGGGGAGCTGTTTTTT.

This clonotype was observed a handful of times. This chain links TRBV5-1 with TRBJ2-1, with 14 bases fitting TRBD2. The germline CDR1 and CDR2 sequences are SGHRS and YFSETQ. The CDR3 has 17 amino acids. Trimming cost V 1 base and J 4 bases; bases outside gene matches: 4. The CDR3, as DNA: TGCGCCAGCAGCTTGAGGGGGACTAGCGGGGGTTACAATGAGCAGTTCTTC. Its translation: CASSLRGTSGGYNEQFF.

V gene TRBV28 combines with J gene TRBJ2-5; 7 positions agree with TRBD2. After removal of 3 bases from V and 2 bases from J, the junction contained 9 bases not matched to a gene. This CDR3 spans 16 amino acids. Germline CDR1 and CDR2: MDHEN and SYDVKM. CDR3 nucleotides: TGTGCCAGCAGTTTCTCGCGGGGGAGTAATCAAGAGACCCAGTACTTC. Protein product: CASSFSRGSNQETQYF.

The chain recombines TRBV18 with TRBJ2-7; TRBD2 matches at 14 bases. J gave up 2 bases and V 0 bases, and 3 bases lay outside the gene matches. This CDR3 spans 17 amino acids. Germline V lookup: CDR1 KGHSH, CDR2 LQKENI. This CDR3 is CASSPPRGLAGAYEQYF. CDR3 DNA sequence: TGTGCCAGCTCACCACCAAGGGGACTAGCGGGGGCCTACGAGCAGTACTTC.

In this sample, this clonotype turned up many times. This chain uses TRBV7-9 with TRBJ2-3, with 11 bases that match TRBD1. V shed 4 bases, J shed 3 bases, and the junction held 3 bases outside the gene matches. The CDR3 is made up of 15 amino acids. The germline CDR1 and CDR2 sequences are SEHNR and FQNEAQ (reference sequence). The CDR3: CASSSDRGRTDTQYF. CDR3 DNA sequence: TGTGCCAGCAGCTCGGACAGGGGGCGGACAGATACGCAGTATTTT.

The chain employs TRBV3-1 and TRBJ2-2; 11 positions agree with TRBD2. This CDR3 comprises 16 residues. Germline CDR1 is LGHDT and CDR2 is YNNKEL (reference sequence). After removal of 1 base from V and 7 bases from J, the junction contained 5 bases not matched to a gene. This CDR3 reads CASSQGSGGAGGELFF. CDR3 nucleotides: TGTGCCAGCAGCCAAGGTAGCGGGGGGGCCGGCGGGGAGCTGTTTTTT.

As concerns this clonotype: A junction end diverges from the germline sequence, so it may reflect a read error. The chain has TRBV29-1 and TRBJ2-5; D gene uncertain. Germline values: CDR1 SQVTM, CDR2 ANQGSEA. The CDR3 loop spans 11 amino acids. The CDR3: CSVGHQETRYF. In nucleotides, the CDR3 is TGCAGCGTTGGACACCAAGAGACCCGGTACTTC.

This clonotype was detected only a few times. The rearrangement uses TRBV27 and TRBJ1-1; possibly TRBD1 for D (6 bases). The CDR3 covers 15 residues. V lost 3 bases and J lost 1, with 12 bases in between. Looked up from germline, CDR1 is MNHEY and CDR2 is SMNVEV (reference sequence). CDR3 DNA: TGTGCCAGCAGTTTTGGGACACAGCGGAACACTGAAGCTTTCTTT. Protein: CASSFGTQRNTEAFF.

CDR3 loop: CAISSALPTRETQYF. CDR3 in DNA: TGTGCCATCTCTAGCGCCCTCCCAACACGAGAGACCCAGTACTTC. The rearrangement uses TRBV10-3 and TRBJ2-5; D is possibly TRBD2 (6 bases). V was cut by 8 bases and J by 4 bases, with 20 bases left in between. There are 15 residues in the CDR3. Looked up from germline, CDR1 is ENHRY and CDR2 is SYGVKD.

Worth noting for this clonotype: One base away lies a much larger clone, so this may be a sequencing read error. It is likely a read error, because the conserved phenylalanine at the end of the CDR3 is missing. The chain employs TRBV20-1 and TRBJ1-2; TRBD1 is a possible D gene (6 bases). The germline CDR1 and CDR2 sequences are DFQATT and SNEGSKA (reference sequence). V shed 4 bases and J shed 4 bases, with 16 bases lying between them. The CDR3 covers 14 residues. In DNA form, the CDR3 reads TGCAGTGCTATCCCCGGGGGCGCGTTCTATGGCTACACCTAC. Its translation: CSAIPGGAFYGYTY.